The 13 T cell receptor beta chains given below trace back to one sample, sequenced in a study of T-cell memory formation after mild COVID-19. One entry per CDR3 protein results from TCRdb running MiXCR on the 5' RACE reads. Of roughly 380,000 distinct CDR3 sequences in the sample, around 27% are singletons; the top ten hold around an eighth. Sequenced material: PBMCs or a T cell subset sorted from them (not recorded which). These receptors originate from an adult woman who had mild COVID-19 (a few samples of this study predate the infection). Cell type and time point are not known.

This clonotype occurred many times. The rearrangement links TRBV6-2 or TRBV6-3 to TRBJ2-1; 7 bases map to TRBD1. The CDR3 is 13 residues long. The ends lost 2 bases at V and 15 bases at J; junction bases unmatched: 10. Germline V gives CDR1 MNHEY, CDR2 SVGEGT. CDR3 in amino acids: CASSYRGQPWPFF. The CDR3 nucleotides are TGTGCCAGCAGTTACAGGGGACAGCCCTGGCCGTTCTTC.

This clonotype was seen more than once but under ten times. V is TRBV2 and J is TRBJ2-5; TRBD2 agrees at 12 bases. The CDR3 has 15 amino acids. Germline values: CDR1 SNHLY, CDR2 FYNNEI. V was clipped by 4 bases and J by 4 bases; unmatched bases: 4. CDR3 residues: CASSALLAGGETQYF. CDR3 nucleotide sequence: TGTGCCAGCAGTGCGTTACTAGCGGGGGGAGAGACCCAGTACTTC.

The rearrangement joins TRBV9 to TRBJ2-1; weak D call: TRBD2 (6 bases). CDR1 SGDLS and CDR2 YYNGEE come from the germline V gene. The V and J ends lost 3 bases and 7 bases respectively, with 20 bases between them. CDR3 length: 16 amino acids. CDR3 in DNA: TGTGCCAGCAGCGCGGGACTCCCGGGGCTTAGGAATGAGCAGTTCTTC. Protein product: CASSAGLPGLRNEQFF.

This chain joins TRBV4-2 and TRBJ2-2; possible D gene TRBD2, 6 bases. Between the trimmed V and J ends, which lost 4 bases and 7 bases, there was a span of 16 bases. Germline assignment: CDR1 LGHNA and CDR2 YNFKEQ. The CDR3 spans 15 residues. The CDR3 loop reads CASSLSGSGNGELFF. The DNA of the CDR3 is TGTGCCAGCAGCCTGAGTGGTAGCGGAAACGGGGAGCTGTTTTTT.

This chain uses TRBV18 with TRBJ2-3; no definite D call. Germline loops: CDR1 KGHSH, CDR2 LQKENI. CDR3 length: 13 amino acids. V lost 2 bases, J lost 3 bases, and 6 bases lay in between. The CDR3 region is CASSPGETDTQYF. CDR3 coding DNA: TGTGCCAGCTCACCAGGCGAGACAGATACGCAGTATTTT. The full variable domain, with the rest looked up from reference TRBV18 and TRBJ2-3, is NAGVMQNPRHLVRRRGQEARLRCSPMKGHSHVYWYRQLPEEGLKFMVYLQKENIIDESGMPKERFSAEFPKEGPSILRIQQVVRGDSAAYFCASSPGETDTQYFGPGTRLTVL.

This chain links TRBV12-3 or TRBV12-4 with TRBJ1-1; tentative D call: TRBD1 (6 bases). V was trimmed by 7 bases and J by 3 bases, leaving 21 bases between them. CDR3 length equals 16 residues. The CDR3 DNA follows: TGTGCCAGCACCGAGGAGGGTGCAGGGGAGGACACTGAAGCTTTCTTT. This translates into CASTEEGAGEDTEAFF.

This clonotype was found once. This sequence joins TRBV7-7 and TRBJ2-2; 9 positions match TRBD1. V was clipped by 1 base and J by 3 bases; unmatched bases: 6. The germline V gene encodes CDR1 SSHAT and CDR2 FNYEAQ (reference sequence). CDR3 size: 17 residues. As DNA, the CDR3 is TGTGCCAGCAGCTTAGGCCCGACAGGGGGTCACACCGGGGAGCTGTTTTTT. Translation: CASSLGPTGGHTGELFF.

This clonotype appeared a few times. CDR3 region: CASSRQTGLGLAGGGDTQYF. CDR3 coding DNA: TGTGCCAGTAGTAGACAGACGGGTTTAGGACTAGCGGGAGGTGGAGATACGCAGTATTTT. This chain connects TRBV19 to TRBJ2-3, with 14 nucleotides matching TRBD2. The germline V gene encodes CDR1 LNHDA and CDR2 SQIVND (reference sequence). The CDR3 runs to 20 residues. J lost 5 bases, V lost 4 bases, and 17 bases had no gene match.

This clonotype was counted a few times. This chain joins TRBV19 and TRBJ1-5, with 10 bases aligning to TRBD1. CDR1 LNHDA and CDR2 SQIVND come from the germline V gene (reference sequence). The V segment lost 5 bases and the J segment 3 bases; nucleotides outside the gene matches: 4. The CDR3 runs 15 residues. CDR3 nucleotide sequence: TGTGCCAGTAGTGTGGGACAGGGGTCCAATCAGCCCCAGCATTTT. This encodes CASSVGQGSNQPQHF.

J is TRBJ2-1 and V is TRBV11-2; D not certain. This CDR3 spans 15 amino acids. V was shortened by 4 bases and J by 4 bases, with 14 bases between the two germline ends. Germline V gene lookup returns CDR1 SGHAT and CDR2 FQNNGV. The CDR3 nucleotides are TGTGCCAGCAGCTCCGTCCCGGGCCGTTACAATGAGCAGTTCTTC. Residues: CASSSVPGRYNEQFF.

The CDR3 region has the DNA TGTGCCAGCGGAGAAGCAGGGATTGGTGGAAACACCATATATTTT. As protein: CASGEAGIGGNTIYF. This chain joins TRBV5-4 and TRBJ1-3; D perhaps matches TRBD1 (5 bases). Germline CDR1 and CDR2: SGHNT and YYREEE (reference sequence). V lost 7 bases and J lost 3, with 17 bases in between. This CDR3 contains 15 residues. The full variable domain, in which reference TRBV5-4 and TRBJ1-3 provide the parts outside the CDR3, is ETGVTQSPTHLIKTRGQQVTLRCSSQSGHNTVSWYQQALGQGPQFIFQYYREEENGRGNFPPRFSGLQFPNYSSELNVNALELDDSALYLCASGEAGIGGNTIYFGEGSWLTVV.

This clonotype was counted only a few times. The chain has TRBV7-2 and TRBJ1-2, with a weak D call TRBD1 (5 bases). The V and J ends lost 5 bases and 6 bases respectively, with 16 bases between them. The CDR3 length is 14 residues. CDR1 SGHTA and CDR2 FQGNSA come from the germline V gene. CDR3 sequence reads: CASSLLGTANGYTF. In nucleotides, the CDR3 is TGTGCCAGCAGCCTGTTGGGGACGGCGAATGGCTACACCTTC.

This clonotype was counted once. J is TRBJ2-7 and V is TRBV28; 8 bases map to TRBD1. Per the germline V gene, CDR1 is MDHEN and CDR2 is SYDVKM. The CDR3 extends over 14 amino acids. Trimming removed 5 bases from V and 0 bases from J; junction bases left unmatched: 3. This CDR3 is CASSRQGTSYEQYF. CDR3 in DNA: TGTGCCAGCAGTCGACAGGGGACCTCCTACGAGCAGTACTTC.